This entry lists 20 T cell receptor beta chains sequenced from one sample in a study of cytomegalovirus exposure and HLA in healthy donors (dated by TCRdb to about 2017). The method behind the library was the immunoSEQ multiplex PCR assay. For the multiplex PCR, a mixture combining 60 forward primers for TCR Vbeta segments and 13 reverse primers for TCR Jbeta segments was used. Here the immuneACCESS table is served through TCRdb, limited to in-frame sequences with V and J called. Missing clones are a known gap in these copies; in checked studies unresolved V genes cover under half, and the rest lacks a known reason. The sample records 150,000 or so clones, approximately 74% of which are singletons. 2.8% of the sample rests with the top ten. The specimen was PBMCs. These receptors were obtained from a man aged 18-30 years in good health and CMV-seronegative.

The rearrangement uses TRBV27 and TRBJ1-2; D possibly corresponds to TRBD1 (6 bases). CDR3 size: 15 residues. The V end lost 7 bases, the J end lost 3 bases, and 18 bases lay between the germline ends. The germline CDR1 and CDR2 sequences are MNHEY and SMNVEV (reference sequence). The CDR3 loop reads CASTPRWAGDYGYTF. As DNA, the CDR3 is TGTGCCAGCACACCCCGGTGGGCAGGGGACTATGGCTACACCTTC.

This clone was counted once. The chain uses TRBV19 and TRBJ1-5; TRBD1 matches at 12 bases. V trimming: 5 bases; J trimming: 1 base; junction bases outside the gene matches: 12. Germline V gene lookup returns CDR1 LNHDA and CDR2 SQIVND (reference sequence). The CDR3 extends over 19 amino acids. In nucleotides, the CDR3 is TGTGCCAGTAGTTTACACCAGGGACAGGGGGCCAGGAGCAATCAGCCCCAGCATTTT. Encoded protein: CASSLHQGQGARSNQPQHF.

The chain's CDR3 is CASSFGAGNYEQYF. The DNA of the CDR3 is TGTGCCAGCAGCTTCGGTGCAGGAAACTACGAGCAGTACTTC. V is TRBV7-8 and J is TRBJ2-7; no clear D gene. The germline CDR1 and CDR2 sequences are SGHVS and FQNEAQ. CDR3 length: 14 residues. The germline V and J ends were trimmed by 3 bases and 3 bases, with 12 bases remaining between them.

This chain joins TRBV6-4 and TRBJ1-1; TRBD1 matches at 8 bases. J lost 8 bases, V lost 2 bases, and 4 bases had no gene match. CDR1 is MRHNA and CDR2 is SNTAGT in the germline V gene. CDR3 length: 13 residues. CDR3 sequence: CASSDGTGREAFF. CDR3 coding DNA: TGTGCCAGCAGTGACGGGACAGGAAGAGAAGCTTTCTTT.

This clone occurred a few times. The chain employs TRBV6-6 and TRBJ2-3, with 9 bases lining up with TRBD1. Trimming removed 6 bases from V and 6 bases from J; junction bases left unmatched: 10. Germline V CDR1 and CDR2: MNHNY, SVGAGI (reference sequence). CDR3 length: 15 residues. The CDR3: CASRHTGGGGDTQYF. The CDR3 bases are TGTGCCAGCAGGCACACAGGGGGCGGGGGTGATACGCAGTATTTT.

This sequence joins TRBV6-1 and TRBJ1-6; D ambiguous. Germline loops: CDR1 MNHNS, CDR2 SASEGT. The CDR3 spans 12 residues. V shed 2 bases and J shed 10 bases, with 6 bases lying between them. The CDR3 region is CASSEQRSPLHF. The CDR3 DNA follows: TGTGCCAGCAGTGAACAGCGGTCACCCCTCCACTTT.

This clone was counted only a few times. The chain is built from TRBV7-2 and TRBJ2-5; TRBD2 matches 7 bases. The J segment lost 5 bases and the V segment lost 3 bases, leaving 6 bases of the junction unmatched. CDR3 length equals 14 residues. CDR1 and CDR2 (germline): SGHTA, FQGNSA. The CDR3 coding sequence is TGTGCCAGCAGCTTCGTACTAGCGAGGGAGACCCAGTACTTC. Translating it yields CASSFVLARETQYF.

The V call is TRBV6-6, the J call TRBJ2-2; TRBD1 matches 9 bases. Germline CDR1 is MNHNY and CDR2 is SVGAGI (reference sequence). Trimming at V came to 7 bases and at J to 10 bases, leaving 13 bases not matched to a gene. The CDR3 is 15 amino acids. CDR3 loop: CASTEPGQGFEELFF. CDR3 DNA: TGTGCCAGCACCGAACCGGGACAGGGTTTTGAGGAGCTGTTTTTT.

The gene calls are TRBV10-2 and TRBJ1-1, with TRBD1 identical over 7 bases. V shed 3 bases, J shed 0 bases, and the junction held 7 bases outside the gene matches. The CDR3 totals 16 residues. The germline gives CDR1 WSHSY, CDR2 SAAADI. DNA of the CDR3: TGCGCCAGCAGTGATCCCGGGACAGCGTTGAACACTGAAGCTTTCTTT. Protein sequence: CASSDPGTALNTEAFF.

With regard to this clone: A read error may produce the germline difference seen at one junction end. V usage is TRBV5-1 and J usage is TRBJ2-6; maybe TRBD1 (5 bases). This CDR3 has 18 residues. Germline assignment: CDR1 SGHRS and CDR2 YFSETQ. CDR3 amino acids: CASSSTLLQDSGANGLTF. The CDR3 DNA reads TGCGCCAGCAGCTCCACCCTCCTACAAGACTCTGGGGCCAACGGCCTGACTTTC.

This sequence joins TRBV6-1 and TRBJ1-5; 7 nucleotides align to TRBD1. This CDR3 is built from 15 residues. V lost 2 bases and J lost 5; bases outside the gene matches: 6. The V gene's germline CDR1 is MNHNS and CDR2 SASEGT. The DNA of the CDR3 is TGTGCCAGCAGTGAAATACAGGGGATGGATCAGCCCCAGCATTTT. Translated: CASSEIQGMDQPQHF.

V and J are TRBV2 and TRBJ1-6; 8 bases match TRBD1. The CDR3 sequence is 13 residues long. Germline V lookup: CDR1 SNHLY, CDR2 FYNNEI. V dropped 6 bases and J dropped 7; count of bases not matched to a gene: 2. The CDR3 loop is CASSYRGNSPLHF. In DNA, the CDR3 is TGTGCCAGCAGCTACAGGGGGAATTCACCCCTCCACTTT.

The chain couples TRBV27 to TRBJ1-1, with D tentatively TRBD1 (5 bases). The V gene's germline CDR1 is MNHEY and CDR2 SMNVEV (reference sequence). Trimming cost V 1 base and J 6 bases, with 15 bases left between them. The CDR3 consists of 15 residues. The CDR3: CASSLLGGFTPEAFF. For the CDR3, the DNA is TGTGCCAGCAGTTTATTGGGGGGATTTACCCCTGAAGCTTTCTTT.

The rearrangement links TRBV2 to TRBJ1-6, with D tentatively TRBD1 (6 bases). Germline V gives CDR1 SNHLY, CDR2 FYNNEI. Trimming removed 4 bases at V and 10 bases at J, with 14 bases between. This CDR3 has 14 residues. CDR3 amino acids: CASSVRVGGSPLHF. The CDR3 DNA reads as TGTGCCAGCAGTGTCAGGGTTGGGGGCTCACCCCTCCACTTT. Complete variable domain (other parts from reference TRBV2 and TRBJ1-6): EPEVTQTPSHQVTQMGQEVILRCVPISNHLYFYWYRQILGQKVEFLVSFYNNEISEKSEIFDDQFSVERPDGSNFTLKIRSTKLEDSAMYFCASSVRVGGSPLHFGNGTRLTVT.

Turning to this clone: Its ends do not fully match the called genes, so a read error is possible. The chain couples TRBV19 to TRBJ2-7; TRBD2 is a possible D gene (6 bases). Germline lookup yields CDR1 LNHDA and CDR2 SQIVND (reference sequence). The CDR3 sequence is 14 residues long. CDR3 protein: CASSRRPGTPNVHF. CDR3 sequence (DNA): TGTGCCAGTAGTAGAAGACCCGGGACTCCAAACGTGCACTTC. Full variable domain (remainder filled in from reference TRBV19 and TRBJ2-7): DGGITQSPKYLFRKEGQNVTLSCEQNLNHDAMYWYRQDPGQGLRLIYYSQIVNDFQKGDIAEGYSVSREKKESFPLTVTSAQKNPTAFYLCASSRRPGTPNVHFGPGTRLTVT.

J is TRBJ1-1 and V is TRBV10-3, with TRBD1 matching over 8 bases. Germline V CDR1 and CDR2: ENHRY, SYGVKD. The V gene end was trimmed by 6 bases and the J gene end by 2 bases; junction bases not matched to a gene: 2. CDR3 length: 13 amino acids. The CDR3 protein is CAISGTGNTEAFF. The CDR3 DNA follows: TGTGCCATCAGCGGGACAGGAAACACTGAAGCTTTCTTT.

As to this clone: Compared with germline, one end of the junction differs, possibly owing to a read error. This chain connects TRBV6-1 to TRBJ2-6; tentatively, D is TRBD1 (5 bases). This CDR3 contains 14 residues. Germline lookup yields CDR1 MNHNS and CDR2 SASEGT. This chain's CDR3 is CASSEGSGANGLTF. The CDR3 nucleotides are TGTGCCAGCAGTGAAGGCTCTGGGGCCAACGGCCTGACTTTC.

This clone was counted only a few times. V gene TRBV27 combines with J gene TRBJ2-7; D remains unclear. This CDR3 spans 14 amino acids. The germline gives CDR1 MNHEY, CDR2 SMNVEV (reference sequence). V shed 2 bases and J shed 1 base, with 9 bases lying between them. CDR3 region: CASSLIRHSYEQYF. CDR3 bases: TGTGCCAGCAGTTTAATAAGACATTCCTACGAGCAGTACTTC.

The chain recombines TRBV27 with TRBJ1-5; 11 bases map to TRBD1. Germline V gene sequence: CDR1 MNHEY, CDR2 SMNVEV (reference sequence). The CDR3 is made up of 16 amino acids. Trimming removed 4 bases from V and 5 bases from J; junction bases left unmatched: 7. CDR3 in amino acids: CASSSSWDRGYQPQHF. The CDR3 region has the DNA TGTGCCAGCAGTTCATCCTGGGACAGGGGGTATCAGCCCCAGCATTTT.

This clone came up a few times. The genes are TRBV2 and TRBJ1-1; tentative D call: TRBD1 (6 bases). CDR1 is SNHLY, CDR2 FYNNEI, per germline. Trimming stripped 7 bases from V and 7 bases from J, with 22 bases between. This CDR3 is built from 15 residues. The CDR3 DNA reads TGTGCCAGCACGGGGGGCCTCAGGGGAGTTGATGAAGCTTTCTTT. Its protein product is CASTGGLRGVDEAFF. The entire variable domain, with the rest obtained from reference TRBV2 and TRBJ1-1, is as follows: EPEVTQTPSHQVTQMGQEVILRCVPISNHLYFYWYRQILGQKVEFLVSFYNNEISEKSEIFDDQFSVERPDGSNFTLKIRSTKLEDSAMYFCASTGGLRGVDEAFFGQGTRLTVV.